This entry lists 21 T cell receptor beta chains sequenced from one sample in a study of response to subunit inactivated influenza vaccine. TCRdb analysed the RT-PCR reads with MiXCR anew, one entry per CDR3 protein. Of approximately 520,000 distinct CDR3 sequences detected, 16% appear once; the ten largest clones hold 3%. The sequenced sample was CD4+ T cells sorted from PBMCs, obtained about 23 months after vaccination. These receptors came from a man in his fifties or sixties who received an inactivated influenza vaccine.

V gene TRBV5-1 combines with J gene TRBJ2-3, with 9 bases identical to TRBD2. The CDR3 runs 15 residues. V lost 2 bases and J lost 3; bases outside the gene matches: 4. Germline CDR1 reads SGHRS; CDR2 reads YFSETQ. DNA for the CDR3: TGCGCCAGCAGCTTTTGGCTAGCGGGAACAGATACGCAGTATTTT. Translation gives CASSFWLAGTDTQYF. Combining the CDR3 with reference TRBV5-1 and TRBJ2-3 gives the whole variable domain KAGVTQTPRYLIKTRGQQVTLSCSPISGHRSVSWYQQTPGQGLQFLFEYFSETQRNKGNFPGRFSGRQFSNSRSEMNVSTLELGDSALYLCASSFWLAGTDTQYFGPGTRLTVL.

This clonotype has a count of ten or more. This chain uses TRBV29-1 with TRBJ2-1, with a tentative D call TRBD1 (5 bases). The CDR3 has 18 amino acids. The germline V gene encodes CDR1 SQVTM and CDR2 ANQGSEA. V was clipped by 2 bases and J by 0 bases, with 20 bases between them. CDR3 bases: TGCAGCGTTGAATTAAGGGGCGGTCAATCTTACTCCTACAATGAGCAGTTCTTC. Protein sequence: CSVELRGGQSYSYNEQFF.

Only a few counts were recorded for this clonotype. The chain recombines TRBV3-1 with TRBJ2-3, with unresolved D. V lost 1 base, J lost 1 base, and 18 bases lay in between. CDR3 length equals 18 residues. Germline values: CDR1 LGHDT, CDR2 YNNKEL (reference sequence). CDR3 in amino acids: CASSQVLGRRRGTDTQYF. In DNA form, the CDR3 reads TGTGCCAGCAGCCAAGTCCTGGGTAGGCGACGCGGCACAGATACGCAGTATTTT.

The chain carries TRBV27 and TRBJ2-5; tentatively, D is TRBD1 (6 bases). The CDR3 totals 16 residues. Trimming removed 5 bases at V and 5 bases at J, with 21 bases between. Germline assignment: CDR1 MNHEY and CDR2 SMNVEV (reference sequence). In DNA, the CDR3 is TGTGCCAGCAGTCCACGATTCAACAGGGTGGGCGAGACCCAGTACTTC. Translated: CASSPRFNRVGETQYF.

This rearrangement joins TRBV30 to TRBJ2-3; D might be TRBD1 (6 bases). Trimming removed 1 base at V and 5 bases at J, with 10 bases between. The CDR3 length is 13 residues. Germline CDR1 reads GTSNPN; CDR2 reads SVGIG (reference sequence). Here the CDR3 DNA reads TGTGCCTGGAGTGGGACAGTTAGAGATACGCAGTATTTT. Its translation: CAWSGTVRDTQYF. Full variable domain (outside the CDR3, taken from reference TRBV30 and TRBJ2-3): SQTIHQWPATLVQPVGSPLSLECTVEGTSNPNLYWYRQAAGRGLQLLFYSVGIGQISSEVPQNLSASRPQDRQFILSSKKLLLSDSGFYLCAWSGTVRDTQYFGPGTRLTVL.

The rearrangement joins TRBV7-9 to TRBJ1-1, with D maybe TRBD1 (5 bases). Trimming cost V 2 bases and J 6 bases, with 10 bases left between them. CDR1 and CDR2 (germline): SEHNR, FQNEAQ (reference sequence). The CDR3 runs to 13 residues. The chain's CDR3 is CASSLTWDSEAFF. CDR3 in DNA: TGTGCCAGCAGCTTAACTTGGGACTCTGAAGCTTTCTTT. Full variable domain (missing parts from reference TRBV7-9 and TRBJ1-1): DTGVSQNPRHKITKRGQNVTFRCDPISEHNRLYWYRQTLGQGPEFLTYFQNEAQLEKSRLLSDRFSAERPKGSFSTLEIQRTEQGDSAMYLCASSLTWDSEAFFGQGTRLTVV.

J is TRBJ2-5 and V is TRBV14; D not resolved. Germline V gives CDR1 SGHDN, CDR2 FVKESK. The CDR3 is 15 residues long. Trimming left V 1 base short and J 2 bases short, with 11 bases between. CDR3 in amino acids: CASSQGGVVQETQYF. CDR3 bases: TGTGCCAGCAGCCAAGGTGGGGTCGTTCAAGAGACCCAGTACTTC. The full variable domain, rest sourced from reference TRBV14 and TRBJ2-5, is EAGVTQFPSHSVIEKGQTVTLRCDPISGHDNLYWYRRVMGKEIKFLLHFVKESKQDESGMPNNRFLAERTGGTYSTLKVQPAELEDSGVYFCASSQGGVVQETQYFGPGTRLLVL.

This chain connects TRBV24-1 to TRBJ2-1; possibly TRBD1 or TRBD2 for D (5 bases each). Deletions cut 7 bases from V and 5 bases from J, with 14 bases between. The CDR3 extends over 14 amino acids. Per germline, CDR1 KGHDR and CDR2 SFDVKD. DNA of the CDR3: TGTGCCACCAGCCGGGACGGAACCGACAATGAGCAGTTCTTC. This translates into CATSRDGTDNEQFF.

This clonotype was picked up a small number of times. This chain connects TRBV7-6 to TRBJ2-1, with 7 bases fitting TRBD1. With V trimmed by 5 bases and J by 4 bases, 11 bases remained unmatched. Germline V gene sequence: CDR1 SGHVS, CDR2 FNYEAQ. This CDR3 spans 16 amino acids. In nucleotides, the CDR3 is TGTGCCAGCAGCGTTAGGGGGCTCGTGTCATACAATGAGCAGTTCTTC. Its translation is CASSVRGLVSYNEQFF. Together with reference TRBV7-6 and TRBJ2-1, the CDR3 gives the full variable domain: GAGVSQSPRYKVTKRGQDVALRCDPISGHVSLYWYRQALGQGPEFLTYFNYEAQQDKSGLPNDRFSAERPEGSISTLTIQRTEQRDSAMYRCASSVRGLVSYNEQFFGPGTRLTVL.

This clonotype was detected ten times or more. V usage is TRBV12-3 or TRBV12-4 and J usage is TRBJ1-5; D is uncertain. CDR3 length: 14 amino acids. V lost 3 bases, J lost 2 bases, and 8 bases lay in between. The CDR3 spells CASSFTGGNQPQHF. CDR3 bases: TGTGCCAGCAGTTTTACCGGGGGCAATCAGCCCCAGCATTTT.

This clonotype was detected many times. The chain is built from TRBV20-1 and TRBJ1-3; no clear D gene. Germline V gene sequence: CDR1 DFQATT, CDR2 SNEGSKA (reference sequence). This CDR3 region has 14 residues. Trimming cost V 1 base and J 2 bases, with 9 bases left between them. Here the CDR3 DNA reads TGCAGTGCTAGAGTCGGAGGACCTGGAAACACCATATATTTT. Protein product: CSARVGGPGNTIYF.

This clonotype was seen only a few times. The rearrangement links TRBV6-1 to TRBJ2-1, with 7 bases identical to TRBD1. The J segment lost 8 bases and the V segment lost 8 bases, leaving 12 bases of the junction unmatched. Germline V gene lookup returns CDR1 MNHNS and CDR2 SASEGT. The CDR3 is made up of 14 amino acids. CDR3 sequence (DNA): TGTGCCAGCGGAAGAGCCGGGACAGTTGATGAGCAGTTCTTC. It codes for CASGRAGTVDEQFF.

The V and J genes are TRBV12-3 or TRBV12-4 and TRBJ1-5, with 8 nucleotides matching TRBD1. This CDR3 comprises 15 residues. The V segment lost 8 bases and the J segment 1 base; nucleotides outside the gene matches: 7. The CDR3 bases are TGTGCCAGCGGCGACAGGGGACTAAGCAATCAGCCCCAGCATTTT. Its translation: CASGDRGLSNQPQHF.

The chain carries TRBV7-2 and TRBJ2-1; 11 bases map to TRBD2. The junction had 10 bases not matched to a gene; V was cut back by 3 bases and J by 3 bases. Germline V gene data show CDR1 as SGHTA and CDR2 as FQGNSA. CDR3 length equals 18 residues. CDR3 DNA sequence: TGTGCCAGCAGCTTGCGAAGGCTTAGCGGGAGGGTCTACAATGAGCAGTTCTTC. Translated, it gives CASSLRRLSGRVYNEQFF. Complete variable domain (other parts from reference TRBV7-2 and TRBJ2-1): GAGVSQSPSNKVTEKGKDVELRCDPISGHTALYWYRQSLGQGLEFLIYFQGNSAPDKSGLPSDRFSAERTGGSVSTLTIQRTQQEDSAVYLCASSLRRLSGRVYNEQFFGPGTRLTVL.

This chain connects TRBV12-3 or TRBV12-4 to TRBJ2-5, with 11 bases identical to TRBD2. The CDR3 totals 14 residues. V lost 8 bases and J lost 2; bases outside the gene matches: 4. This chain's CDR3 is CASALAGGQETQYF. CDR3 DNA sequence: TGTGCCAGCGCGCTAGCGGGGGGACAAGAGACCCAGTACTTC.

The chain combines TRBV5-1 with TRBJ1-2; TRBD1 agrees at 9 bases. This CDR3 region has 14 residues. Per the germline V gene, CDR1 is SGHRS and CDR2 is YFSETQ. V was pared by 0 bases and J by 6 bases, with 3 bases of the junction left unmatched. The CDR3 DNA is TGCGCCAGCAGCTTGGCCACAGGGGGCAATGGCTACACCTTC. It yields the protein CASSLATGGNGYTF. Drawing the rest from reference TRBV5-1 and TRBJ1-2, the complete variable domain is KAGVTQTPRYLIKTRGQQVTLSCSPISGHRSVSWYQQTPGQGLQFLFEYFSETQRNKGNFPGRFSGRQFSNSRSEMNVSTLELGDSALYLCASSLATGGNGYTFGSGTRLTVV.

This clonotype has at least ten counts. The chain links TRBV7-3 to TRBJ2-3; 12 bases are shared with TRBD2. The CDR3 loop spans 15 amino acids. The germline V gene has CDR1 SGHTA and CDR2 FQGTGA. Trimming at V came to 3 bases and at J to 5 bases, leaving 3 bases not matched to a gene. The CDR3 nucleotides read TGTGCCAGCAGCTTGGTGGGACTAGCGGGAGATACGCAGTATTTT. Protein: CASSLVGLAGDTQYF.

This clonotype was counted between two and nine times. The rearrangement links TRBV7-2 to TRBJ2-1; the D is unclear. The CDR3 covers 14 residues. The germline V gene encodes CDR1 SGHTA and CDR2 FQGNSA. The ends were cut back, 4 bases at V and 7 bases at J, with 14 bases in the middle. The CDR3 DNA is TGTGCCAGCAGCTCTCTATTCAAGGCGAATGAGCAGTTCTTC. This encodes CASSSLFKANEQFF.

The chain couples TRBV7-9 to TRBJ2-4; TRBD2 might be the D (7 bases). Looked up from germline, CDR1 is SEHNR and CDR2 is FQNEAQ (reference sequence). The length of the CDR3 is 15 residues. V shed 1 base and J shed 5 bases, with 12 bases lying between them. In DNA form, the CDR3 reads TGTGCCAGCAGCTTAGTTCGGGGGGCCCAAAACATTCAGTACTTC. It translates to CASSLVRGAQNIQYF.

This clonotype was recorded many times. The V call is TRBV5-1, the J call TRBJ2-5; unclear D gene. Trimming took 2 bases from V and 5 from J, leaving 19 bases between them. There are 16 residues in the CDR3. Germline loops: CDR1 SGHRS, CDR2 YFSETQ. The CDR3 region is CASSFDPERIRETQYF. The CDR3 DNA sequence: TGCGCCAGCAGCTTCGATCCGGAGAGGATTCGGGAGACCCAGTACTTC.

This sequence joins TRBV6-2 or TRBV6-3 and TRBJ1-5; maybe TRBD1 (5 bases). Germline-derived CDR1 and CDR2 are MNHEY and SVGEGT. The CDR3 contains 14 residues. V lost 4 bases and J lost 1, with 8 bases in between. DNA for the CDR3: TGTGCCAGCAGTTGGGCAGGGAGCAATCAGCCCCAGCATTTT. Protein sequence: CASSWAGSNQPQHF.